Below, 20 T cell receptor beta chains from the same sample are listed, as sequenced in a study of blood T cell repertoires in COVID-19. Some clones are missing from TCRdb's copy, which holds only in-frame ones; the method was immunoSEQ multiplex PCR. The sample holds about 330,000 clones, 65% to 90% seen once. The specimen sequenced was PBMCs or T cells enriched from blood (not recorded which). All receptors come from a woman aged 18-35 years who had recovered from COVID-19.

This chain uses TRBV5-1 with TRBJ2-1; D is uncertain. Germline V gene sequence: CDR1 SGHRS, CDR2 YFSETQ. This CDR3 spans 14 amino acids. Trimming stripped 0 bases from V and 4 bases from J, with 8 bases between. The DNA for the CDR3 is TGCGCCAGCAGCTTGGCTTTCCAGTACAATGAGCAGTTCTTC. Amino acids: CASSLAFQYNEQFF.

The chain links TRBV18 to TRBJ1-5; 7 nucleotides match TRBD1. CDR1 is KGHSH and CDR2 is LQKENI in the germline V gene. This CDR3 contains 15 residues. V dropped 6 bases and J dropped 7; count of bases not matched to a gene: 12. CDR3 protein: CASSPTGESGQPQHF. In nucleotides, the CDR3 is TGTGCCAGCTCGCCAACAGGGGAGTCAGGACAGCCCCAGCATTTT.

This chain links TRBV5-1 with TRBJ2-3; D is ambiguous. This CDR3 has 13 amino acids. V dropped 4 bases and J dropped 5 bases, with 11 bases sitting between them. The germline V gene has CDR1 SGHRS and CDR2 YFSETQ. This chain's CDR3 is CASSPQVLDTQYF. DNA for the CDR3: TGCGCCAGCAGCCCTCAGGTCCTAGATACGCAGTATTTT.

This clone was counted a few times. CDR3 sequence reads: CASSLGLHEQFF. The CDR3 region has the DNA TGTGCCAGTAGCTTGGGACTACATGAGCAGTTCTTC. The rearrangement links TRBV19 to TRBJ2-1; 7 bases align to TRBD2. The junction had 4 bases not matched to a gene; V was cut back by 6 bases and J by 8 bases. This CDR3 comprises 12 residues. CDR1 LNHDA and CDR2 SQIVND come from the germline V gene (reference sequence).

J is TRBJ2-7 and V is TRBV3-1 (or the pseudogene TRBV3-2); tentatively, D is TRBD1 (5 bases). The germline gives CDR1 LGHDT, CDR2 YNNKEL (reference sequence). V lost 2 bases and J 2 bases, leaving 7 bases between the germline ends. CDR3 length: 13 residues. The CDR3 bases are TGTGCCAGCAGCCAAAGGGGCCCCTACGAGCAGTACTTC. It encodes CASSQRGPYEQYF.

The rearrangement joins TRBV10-3 to TRBJ1-5, with TRBD1 identical over 7 bases. Per germline, CDR1 ENHRY and CDR2 SYGVKD. CDR3 length: 12 amino acids. J lost 10 bases, V lost 5 bases, and 5 bases had no gene match. The CDR3 is CAISYRGPPQHF. In nucleotides, the CDR3 is TGTGCCATCAGTTACAGGGGTCCTCCCCAGCATTTT.

This sequence joins TRBV9 and TRBJ2-1; D is unclear. V was trimmed by 2 bases and J by 0 bases, leaving 6 bases between them. Germline V CDR1 and CDR2: SGDLS, YYNGEE. CDR3 size: 14 residues. The CDR3 sequence: CASSVTSSYNEQFF. The DNA of the CDR3 is TGTGCCAGCAGCGTGACAAGCTCCTACAATGAGCAGTTCTTC.

V usage is TRBV30 and J usage is TRBJ1-5; TRBD1 aligns across 8 bases. After removal of 2 bases from V and 7 bases from J, the junction contained 4 bases not matched to a gene. Germline V gene sequence: CDR1 GTSNPN, CDR2 SVGIG (reference sequence). The CDR3 covers 13 residues. CDR3 protein: CAWSSTGEQPQHF. CDR3 in DNA: TGTGCCTGGAGTTCGACAGGGGAGCAGCCCCAGCATTTT.

The V call is TRBV3-1 (or the pseudogene TRBV3-2), the J call TRBJ2-7, with D possibly TRBD1 on 6 matching bases. The V gene's germline CDR1 is LGHDT and CDR2 YNNKEL (reference sequence). Trimming took 5 bases from V and 0 from J, leaving 11 bases between them. CDR3 length equals 14 residues. CDR3 region: CASSFRDNSYEQYF. The CDR3 DNA follows: TGTGCCAGCAGCTTTCGGGACAACTCCTACGAGCAGTACTTC.

This clone occurred once. CDR3 DNA: TGTGCCAGCAGCTCTGGGACAGAACGGCCAGATACGCAGTATTTT. It yields the protein CASSSGTERPDTQYF. V usage is TRBV28 and J usage is TRBJ2-3; 7 bases are shared with TRBD1. J was trimmed by 4 bases and V by 6 bases; bases with no gene match: 10. The length of the CDR3 is 15 residues. CDR1 and CDR2 (germline): MDHEN, SYDVKM.

V is TRBV5-4 and J is TRBJ1-2; 7 bases map to TRBD1. V was clipped by 4 bases and J by 1 base; unmatched bases: 10. This CDR3 has 16 amino acids. The germline V gene has CDR1 SGHNT and CDR2 YYREEE (reference sequence). CDR3 bases: TGTGCCAGCAGCCCGGGACAGACTATATTTAACTATGGCTACACCTTC. Protein sequence: CASSPGQTIFNYGYTF.

The CDR3 protein is CAISERDRVDGYTF. The CDR3 bases are TGTGCCATCAGTGAGCGGGACAGGGTCGATGGCTACACCTTC. V is TRBV10-3 and J is TRBJ1-2; TRBD1 aligns across 9 bases. Trimming took 2 bases from V and 6 from J; bases not matched to a gene: 4. CDR1 is ENHRY and CDR2 is SYGVKD in the germline V gene. The CDR3 contains 14 residues.

This chain uses TRBV7-8 with TRBJ2-3; 8 nucleotides agree with TRBD2. J gave up 0 bases and V 8 bases, and 7 bases lay outside the gene matches. This CDR3 comprises 15 residues. Germline CDR1 reads SGHVS; CDR2 reads FQNEAQ. In nucleotides, the CDR3 is TGTGCCAGCGCGTTACTAGCGGCTAGCACAGATACGCAGTATTTT. As protein: CASALLAASTDTQYF.

The chain combines TRBV5-8 with TRBJ1-2; 7 bases are shared with TRBD1. The CDR3 is 14 residues long. Germline loops: CDR1 SGHTS, CDR2 YDEGEE. J was trimmed by 5 bases and V by 2 bases; bases with no gene match: 6. CDR3 bases: TGTGCCAGCAGCTTTTGGACAGGCGGATATGGCTACACCTTC. This codes for CASSFWTGGYGYTF.

In the case of this clone: An end of the junction differs from the germline gene, which may be a read error. The chain has TRBV7-7 and TRBJ2-5, with D possibly TRBD1 on 6 matching bases. The germline gives CDR1 SSHAT, CDR2 FNYEAQ (reference sequence). The CDR3 has 16 residues. The CDR3 loop reads CASSLDGTSVQETQYF. The DNA of the CDR3 is TGTGCTAGCAGCTTAGATGGGACATCGGTTCAAGAGACCCAGTACTTC.

The rearrangement links TRBV5-1 to TRBJ1-1, with 7 bases aligning to TRBD1. Losses at the gene ends were 5 bases for V and 0 bases for J; bases not matched to a gene: 7. CDR3 length: 15 amino acids. Germline V gene data show CDR1 as SGHRS and CDR2 as YFSETQ. The CDR3: CASSPNRGLNTEAFF. The CDR3 nucleotides read TGCGCCAGCAGTCCCAACAGGGGCTTGAACACTGAAGCTTTCTTT.

This clone was observed a handful of times. The V gene is TRBV6-5, the J gene TRBJ1-2; D is uncertain. The ends were cut back, 4 bases at V and 5 bases at J, with 11 bases in the middle. The CDR3 runs to 13 residues. The V gene's germline CDR1 is MNHEY and CDR2 SVGAGI. CDR3 amino acids: CASSSLDWYGYTF. The CDR3 region has the DNA TGTGCCAGCAGTTCCCTTGACTGGTATGGCTACACCTTC.

The rearrangement links TRBV9 to TRBJ1-2, with TRBD1 matching over 7 bases. CDR3 size: 14 residues. CDR1 is SGDLS, CDR2 YYNGEE, per germline. The junction had 8 bases not matched to a gene; V was cut back by 4 bases and J by 5 bases. The CDR3 is CASSSSGGEYGYTF. The CDR3 DNA follows: TGTGCCAGCAGCTCATCAGGGGGAGAGTATGGCTACACCTTC.

Written as DNA, the CDR3 is TGCAGCGTTCCAACAGGAGAGACCCAGTACTTC. It is translated as CSVPTGETQYF. The rearrangement links TRBV29-1 to TRBJ2-5, with D maybe TRBD1 (5 bases). The length of the CDR3 is 11 residues. Germline CDR1 and CDR2: SQVTM and ANQGSEA. The ends were cut back, 5 bases at V and 4 bases at J, with 8 bases in the middle.

This rearrangement joins TRBV11-2 to TRBJ1-6; the match to TRBD1 covers 8 bases. This CDR3 has 14 amino acids. Germline CDR1 and CDR2: SGHAT and FQNNGV. V lost 8 bases to trimming and J lost 15 bases; unmatched junction nucleotides: 15. The chain's CDR3 is CASDWDRSPGGLHF. DNA of the CDR3: TGTGCCAGCGACTGGGACAGGAGCCCCGGGGGCCTCCACTTT.